The 2 T cell receptor beta chains below come from one sample, sequenced in a study of T cells in women clearing cervical HPV infection. TCRdb's copy holds only in-frame clones and misses some; the assay was immunoSEQ multiplex PCR. This sample's clone table lists roughly 40,000 clones. Sequencing input: blood buffy coat. The receptor source for this set is a woman between 18 and 70 years old with a cervical HPV16 infection that either progressed to CIN3+ or cleared (not recorded which).

A note on this clone: The CDR3 goes on 3 residues after the read ends, and that part is filled in from the germline J gene. V is TRBV4-1 and J is TRBJ2-3, with D tentatively TRBD1 (6 bases). V lost 0 bases to trimming and J lost 8 bases, with 9 bases between them. The CDR3 has 13 amino acids. Germline V CDR1 and CDR2: MGHRA, YSYEKL. The CDR3 reads CASSQDGQTTQYF. CDR3 DNA, as far as it was read: TGCGCCAGCAGCCAAGATGGACAGACTACG.

The CDR3 reads CAWSVRGQPNYGYTF. Partial CDR3 DNA: TGTGCCTGGAGTGTTAGGGGACAGCCTAACTATGGC. The J gene is TRBJ1-2, the V gene TRBV30; the match to TRBD1 covers 7 bases. The read finishes 3 residues shy of the CDR3 end, and the germline J gene is used to complete it. Germline V gene sequence: CDR1 GTSNPN, CDR2 SVGIG (reference sequence). The CDR3 sequence is 15 residues long. The V gene end was trimmed by 0 bases and the J gene end by 0 bases; junction bases not matched to a gene: 4.